This T cell receptor (beta chain) was observed in a study of blood T cells in healthy people across ages. It was with a sample-barcoded 5' primer and a J-beta primer mix that a second PCR of roughly 6 to 12 cycles was run. In TCRdb, the 5' RACE reads were re-called with MiXCR into one record per CDR3 protein. Counted here are 650,000 to 1,000,000 distinct CDR3 sequences, around 36% occurring once; the ten biggest clones make up approximately 12%. The sample providers were healthy Caucasian people from Russia, aged about 6 to 100. With V trimmed by 2 bases and J by 13 bases, 9 bases remained unmatched. The CDR3 sequence is 15 residues long. The germline V gene encodes CDR1 LGHDT and CDR2 YNNKEL (reference sequence).

The sequence derives from a man between 18 and 29 years old in good health. Sequencing was carried out using blood. The rearrangement uses TRBV3-1 and TRBJ1-6; 9 bases line up with TRBD1. In DNA, the CDR3 is TGTGCCAGCAGCCAATTCATCGGACAGGGGTTCCCCCTCCACTTT. Protein sequence: CASSQFIGQGFPLHF.